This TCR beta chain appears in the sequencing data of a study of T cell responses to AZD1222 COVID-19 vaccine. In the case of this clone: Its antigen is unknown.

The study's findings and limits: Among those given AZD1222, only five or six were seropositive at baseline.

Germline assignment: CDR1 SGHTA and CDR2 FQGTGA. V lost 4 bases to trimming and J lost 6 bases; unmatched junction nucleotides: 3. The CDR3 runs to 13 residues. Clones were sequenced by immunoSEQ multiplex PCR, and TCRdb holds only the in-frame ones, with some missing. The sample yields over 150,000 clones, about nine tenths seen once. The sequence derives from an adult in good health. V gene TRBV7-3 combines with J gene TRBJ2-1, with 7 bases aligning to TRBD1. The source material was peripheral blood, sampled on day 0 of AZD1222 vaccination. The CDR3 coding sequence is TGTGCCAGCAGCTCTTACAGGGGCAATGAGCAGTTCTTC. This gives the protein CASSSYRGNEQFF.